The clone carrying this T cell receptor (beta chain) is a singleton in its sample. What it binds is unknown. The sample is drawn from a study of blood T cells in healthy people across ages. Study-wide findings and caveats: Changes in expanded clonotypes were possibly confounded, as the CMV status of donors was unknown. Getting older went along with TCR beta diversity per million T cells dropping roughly linearly.

Total RNA was isolated from each sample in quantities of at least 5 micrograms. The V gene's germline CDR1 is PRHDT and CDR2 FYEKMQ (reference sequence). V lost 3 bases and J lost 8, with 17 bases in between. The length of the CDR3 is 15 residues. Through a sample-barcoded 5' primer and a J-beta primer mix, a second PCR was run for roughly 7 to 12 cycles. A single record per CDR3 protein comes from TCRdb applying MiXCR to the 5' RACE reads. Here the sample spans a few hundred thousand distinct CDR3 sequences, 27% being singletons. The sequencing input was blood. The V gene is TRBV13, the J gene TRBJ2-1; D is perhaps TRBD2 (5 bases). The TCR originated in a woman in her seventies in good health. This CDR3 reads CASSFRHTGSDEQFF. In DNA, the CDR3 is TGTGCCAGCAGCTTCAGACATACGGGGTCTGATGAGCAGTTCTTC.